Shown below are 17 T cell receptor beta chains from a single sample sequenced in a study of T cell responses to AZD1222 COVID-19 vaccine. This table comes from immunoSEQ multiplex PCR, and its TCRdb copy is limited to in-frame clones, with some not included. Altogether around 160,000 clones are present, 85% to 95% being singletons, with the ten largest covering roughly 5.5%. This material consisted of peripheral blood, taken 28 days after the second AZD1222 dose. The receptors were gathered from an adult who received the AZD1222 COVID-19 vaccine.

V usage is TRBV21-1 and J usage is TRBJ1-2; the D call in the table, TRBD1, was not verified against the DNA. TRBV21-1 has pseudogene status. The CDR3 length is 15 residues. This chain's CDR3 is CASSSGQGKADGYTF. For the CDR3, the DNA is TGTGCCAGCAGCAGCGGACAGGGCAAAGCGGATGGCTACACCTTC.

The V gene is TRBV3-1 (or the pseudogene TRBV3-2), the J gene TRBJ2-4, with TRBD2 matching over 9 bases. J lost 1 base, V lost 0 bases, and 4 bases had no gene match. This CDR3 region has 17 residues. Germline V CDR1 and CDR2: LGHDT, YNNKEL (reference sequence). The CDR3: CASSQEAAGGAKNIQYF. For the CDR3, the DNA is TGTGCCAGCAGCCAAGAGGCGGCGGGGGGGGCCAAAAACATTCAGTACTTC.

Regarding this clone: A junction boundary mismatches the germline segment, possibly from a read error. The V call is TRBV19, the J call TRBJ1-1; maybe TRBD1 (6 bases). The germline V gene has CDR1 LNHDA and CDR2 SQIVND (reference sequence). The CDR3 loop spans 11 amino acids. CDR3 protein: CGPRGETEAFF. The DNA for the CDR3 is TGCGGCCCGAGGGGGGAGACTGAAGCTTTCTTT.

V and J are TRBV5-1 and TRBJ2-2, with D hard to call. The CDR3 loop spans 13 amino acids. Germline V gives CDR1 SGHRS, CDR2 YFSETQ. The ends were cut back, 4 bases at V and 10 bases at J, with 14 bases in the middle. The CDR3 nucleotides are TGCGCCAGCAGCCTGAAGGTGGCGGCGGAGCTGTTTTTT. Its translation: CASSLKVAAELFF.

V usage is TRBV27 and J usage is TRBJ1-1; D is ambiguous. V gave up 3 bases and J gave up 3 bases, with 14 bases separating them. This CDR3 region has 15 residues. CDR1 is MNHEY and CDR2 is SMNVEV in the germline V gene (reference sequence). The DNA for the CDR3 is TGTGCCAGCAGTTTTAACACCGGGTCACACACTGAAGCTTTCTTT. Encoded protein: CASSFNTGSHTEAFF.

The rearrangement uses TRBV5-4 and TRBJ2-7; TRBD2 matches 14 bases. V shed 2 bases and J 2 bases; nucleotides not matched to a gene: 3. The CDR3 is made up of 16 amino acids. Germline-derived CDR1 and CDR2 are SGHNT and YYREEE (reference sequence). CDR3: CASSLGLAGGTYEQYF. The CDR3 coding sequence is TGTGCCAGCAGCTTAGGACTAGCGGGAGGCACCTACGAGCAGTACTTC.

This chain uses TRBV29-1 with TRBJ2-1; D could derive from TRBD1 or TRBD2 (6 bases each). V was clipped by 5 bases and J by 7 bases, with 15 bases between them. The CDR3 runs 13 residues. Per germline, CDR1 SQVTM and CDR2 ANQGSEA. This chain's CDR3 is CSVRGERENEQFF. CDR3 nucleotide sequence: TGCAGCGTTAGGGGGGAGAGGGAAAATGAGCAGTTCTTC.

The V gene is TRBV5-1, the J gene TRBJ2-3, with TRBD2 identical over 12 bases. V was pared by 7 bases and J by 2 bases, with 2 bases of the junction left unmatched. CDR3 length equals 14 residues. Germline V lookup: CDR1 SGHRS, CDR2 YFSETQ. The CDR3 DNA reads as TGCGCCAGCGGACTAGCGGGATCCACAGATACGCAGTATTTT. Its protein is CASGLAGSTDTQYF.

This clone was counted a single time. The rearrangement uses TRBV5-6 and TRBJ2-1; 15 bases are a match to TRBD2. The V gene's germline CDR1 is SGHDT and CDR2 YYEEEE. V was clipped by 2 bases and J by 15 bases; unmatched bases: 6. The CDR3 length is 14 residues. The CDR3 nucleotides are TGTGCCAGCAGCTTTTTTGTGGGACTAGCGGGAGGGTTCTTC. Translated, it gives CASSFFVGLAGGFF.

This chain joins TRBV11-2 and TRBJ1-2; possibly TRBD1 for D (6 bases). This CDR3 comprises 14 residues. The V gene lost 0 bases and the J gene lost 7 bases, with 12 bases spanning the gap. CDR1 and CDR2 from the germline V gene are SGHAT and FQNNGV. In nucleotides, the CDR3 is TGTGCCAGCAGCTTAGATCCGGGGGCGGGTGGCTACACCTTC. This gives the protein CASSLDPGAGGYTF.

J is TRBJ2-1 and V is TRBV29-1; D unresolved. CDR1 is SQVTM, CDR2 ANQGSEA, per germline. The CDR3 has 11 amino acids. V lost 4 bases and J lost 8, with 9 bases in between. This chain's CDR3 is CSVGQVYEQFF. CDR3 bases: TGCAGCGTTGGTCAAGTCTATGAGCAGTTCTTC.

The CDR3 bases are TGTGCCAGCAGCAAAGTGCAAATGAACACTGAAGCTTTCTTT. Its protein product is CASSKVQMNTEAFF. The rearrangement links TRBV21-1 to TRBJ1-1. TRBV21-1 is a recognized pseudogene. This CDR3 is 14 amino acids long.

The CDR3 loop is CASSDRTSGKEEETQYF. The CDR3 bases are TGCGCCAGCAGTGACCGGACTAGCGGGAAGGAGGAAGAGACCCAGTACTTC. The chain employs TRBV10-1 and TRBJ2-5, with TRBD2 matching 12 bases. Germline V gene lookup returns CDR1 WNHNN and CDR2 SYGVQD (reference sequence). The CDR3 is 17 residues long. V trimming: 3 bases; J trimming: 3 bases; junction bases outside the gene matches: 8.

The genes are TRBV24-1 and TRBJ1-5; 9 nucleotides align to TRBD1. In germline, CDR1 is KGHDR, CDR2 SFDVKD. The CDR3 sequence is 14 residues long. The V and J ends lost 11 bases and 4 bases, in that order; junction bases with no gene match: 8. The CDR3 loop is CASQGDRDNQPQHF. The CDR3 DNA reads TGTGCCAGCCAAGGGGACAGGGATAATCAGCCCCAGCATTTT.

This rearrangement joins TRBV30 to TRBJ2-2, with D unresolved. This CDR3 contains 13 residues. The germline V gene encodes CDR1 GTSNPN and CDR2 SVGIG (reference sequence). The germline V and J ends were trimmed by 3 bases and 1 base, with 6 bases remaining between them. The CDR3 DNA sequence: TGTGCCTGGAGGTGGATGAACACCGGGGAGCTGTTTTTT. Its protein product is CAWRWMNTGELFF.

V and J are TRBV7-9 and TRBJ2-5; 11 positions match TRBD2. The CDR3 is 16 amino acids. The V gene's germline CDR1 is SEHNR and CDR2 FQNEAQ (reference sequence). V lost 1 base and J lost 5; bases outside the gene matches: 6. The CDR3 DNA is TGTGCCAGCAGCTTAGTAGCGACTAGCGGGACGGAGACCCAGTACTTC. This encodes CASSLVATSGTETQYF.

In its sample, this clone was seen a few times. The rearrangement joins TRBV7-2 to TRBJ1-1, with 12 bases lining up with TRBD1. This CDR3 contains 16 residues. Germline trimming cut 4 bases from V and 5 bases from J; bases unmatched to any gene: 8. CDR1 SGHTA and CDR2 FQGNSA come from the germline V gene. This chain's CDR3 is CASSWDRGQVGTEAFF. CDR3 DNA: TGTGCCAGCAGCTGGGACAGGGGGCAGGTGGGGACTGAAGCTTTCTTT.